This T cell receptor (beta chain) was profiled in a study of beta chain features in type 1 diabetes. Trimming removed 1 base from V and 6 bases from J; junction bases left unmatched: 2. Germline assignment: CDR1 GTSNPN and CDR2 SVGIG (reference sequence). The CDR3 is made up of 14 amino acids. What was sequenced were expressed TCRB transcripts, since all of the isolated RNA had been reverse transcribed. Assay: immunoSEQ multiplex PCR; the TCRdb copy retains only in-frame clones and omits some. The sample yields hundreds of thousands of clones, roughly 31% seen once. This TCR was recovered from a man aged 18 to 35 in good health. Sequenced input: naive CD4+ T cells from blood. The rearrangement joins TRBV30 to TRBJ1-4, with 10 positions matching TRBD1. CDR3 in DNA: TGTGCCTGGAGTGCCGGGACAGGGGATGAAAAACTGTTTTTT. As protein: CAWSAGTGDEKLFF.